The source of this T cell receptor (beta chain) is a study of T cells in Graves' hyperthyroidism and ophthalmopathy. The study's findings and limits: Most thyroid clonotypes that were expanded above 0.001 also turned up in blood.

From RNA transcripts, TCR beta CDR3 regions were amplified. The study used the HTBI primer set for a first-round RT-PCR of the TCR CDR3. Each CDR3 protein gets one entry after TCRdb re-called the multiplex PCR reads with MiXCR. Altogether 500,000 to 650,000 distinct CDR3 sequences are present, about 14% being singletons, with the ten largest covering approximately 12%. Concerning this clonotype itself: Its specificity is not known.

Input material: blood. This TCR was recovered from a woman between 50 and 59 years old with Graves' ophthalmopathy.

Here the CDR3 DNA reads TGTGCCACCAGTGCGGAACGCACAGATACGCAGTATTTT. This sequence encodes CATSAERTDTQYF. The rearrangement uses TRBV24-1 and TRBJ2-3, with D unclear. V was trimmed by 5 bases and J by 1 base, leaving 6 bases between them. From germline, CDR1 is KGHDR and CDR2 SFDVKD. CDR3 length: 13 residues.